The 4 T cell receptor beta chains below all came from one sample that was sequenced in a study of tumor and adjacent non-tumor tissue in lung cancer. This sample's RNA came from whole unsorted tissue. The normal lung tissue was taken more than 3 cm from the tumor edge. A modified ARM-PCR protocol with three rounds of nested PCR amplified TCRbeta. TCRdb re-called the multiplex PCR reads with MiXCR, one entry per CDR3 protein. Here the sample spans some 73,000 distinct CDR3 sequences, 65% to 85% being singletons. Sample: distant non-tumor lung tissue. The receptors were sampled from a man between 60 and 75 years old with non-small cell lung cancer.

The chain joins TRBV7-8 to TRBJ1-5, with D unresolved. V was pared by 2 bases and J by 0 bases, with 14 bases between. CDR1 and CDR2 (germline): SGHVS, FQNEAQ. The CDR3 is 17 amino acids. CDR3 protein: CASSLLPAVDSNQPQHF. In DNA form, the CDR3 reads TGTGCCAGCAGCTTACTTCCGGCGGTAGATAGCAATCAGCCCCAGCATTTT.

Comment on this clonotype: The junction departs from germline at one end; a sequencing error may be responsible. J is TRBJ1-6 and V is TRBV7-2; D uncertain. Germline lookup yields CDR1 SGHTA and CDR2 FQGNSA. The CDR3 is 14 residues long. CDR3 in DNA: TGTGCAAGCAGCTTAGTGAGGTTTAATTCACACCTCCACTTT. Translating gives CASSLVRFNSHLHF.

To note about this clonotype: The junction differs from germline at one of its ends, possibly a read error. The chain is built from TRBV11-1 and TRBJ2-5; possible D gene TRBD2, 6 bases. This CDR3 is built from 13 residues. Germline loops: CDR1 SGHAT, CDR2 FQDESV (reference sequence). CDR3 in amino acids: CASGLATGGTQYF. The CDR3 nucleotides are TGTGCCAGCGGCTTAGCGACCGGGGGGACCCAGTACTTC.

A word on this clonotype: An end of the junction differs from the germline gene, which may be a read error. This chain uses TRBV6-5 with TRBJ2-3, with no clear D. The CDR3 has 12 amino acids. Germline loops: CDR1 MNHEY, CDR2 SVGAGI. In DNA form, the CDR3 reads TGTTCCAGCAGCGCAGGCACAGATGCGCTGTATTTT. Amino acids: CSSSAGTDALYF.